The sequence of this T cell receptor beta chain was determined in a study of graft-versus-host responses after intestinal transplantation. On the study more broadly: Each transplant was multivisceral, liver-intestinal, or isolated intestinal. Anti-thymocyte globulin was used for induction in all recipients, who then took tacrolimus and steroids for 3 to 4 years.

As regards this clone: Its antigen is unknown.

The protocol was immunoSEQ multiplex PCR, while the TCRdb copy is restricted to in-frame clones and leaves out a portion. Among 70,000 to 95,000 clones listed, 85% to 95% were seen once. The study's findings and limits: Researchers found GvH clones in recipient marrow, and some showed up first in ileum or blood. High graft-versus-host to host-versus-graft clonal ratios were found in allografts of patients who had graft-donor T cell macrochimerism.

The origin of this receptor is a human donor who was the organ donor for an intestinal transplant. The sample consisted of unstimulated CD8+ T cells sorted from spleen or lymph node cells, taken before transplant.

CDR3 amino acids: CASSSLFRGIAEQFF. CDR3 coding DNA: TGTGCCAGCAGCTCCCTATTTCGGGGGATCGCTGAGCAGTTCTTC. The V and J genes are TRBV5-4 and TRBJ2-1; TRBD2 might be the D (6 bases). V was trimmed by 3 bases and J by 9 bases, leaving 19 bases between them. Germline assignment: CDR1 SGHNT and CDR2 YYREEE (reference sequence). CDR3 length: 15 residues.